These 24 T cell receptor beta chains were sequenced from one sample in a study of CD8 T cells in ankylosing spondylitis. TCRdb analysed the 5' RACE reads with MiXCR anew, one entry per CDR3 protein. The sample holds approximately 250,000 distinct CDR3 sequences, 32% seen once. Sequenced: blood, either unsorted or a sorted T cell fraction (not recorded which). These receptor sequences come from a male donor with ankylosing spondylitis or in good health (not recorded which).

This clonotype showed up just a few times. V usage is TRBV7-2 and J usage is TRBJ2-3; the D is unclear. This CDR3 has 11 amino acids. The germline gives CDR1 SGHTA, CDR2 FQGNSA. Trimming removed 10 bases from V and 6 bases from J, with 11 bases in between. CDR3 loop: CATRMADTQYF. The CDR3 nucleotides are TGTGCCACCCGGATGGCGGATACGCAGTATTTT.

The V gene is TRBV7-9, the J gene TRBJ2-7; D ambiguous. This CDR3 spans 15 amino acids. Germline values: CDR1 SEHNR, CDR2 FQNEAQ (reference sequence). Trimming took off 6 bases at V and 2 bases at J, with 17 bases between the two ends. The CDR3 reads CASSSLASLTYEQYF. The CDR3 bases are TGTGCCAGCAGTTCCCTCGCGAGTCTCACCTACGAGCAGTACTTC.

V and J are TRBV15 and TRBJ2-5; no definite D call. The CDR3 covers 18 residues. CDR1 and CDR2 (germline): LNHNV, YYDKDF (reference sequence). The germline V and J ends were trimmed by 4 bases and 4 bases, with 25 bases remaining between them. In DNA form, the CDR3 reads TGTGCCACCAGCACCTCCCCGAAGGCGGTCGGCATGTTAGAGACCCAGTACTTC. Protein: CATSTSPKAVGMLETQYF. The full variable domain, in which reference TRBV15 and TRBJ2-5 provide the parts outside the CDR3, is DAMVIQNPRYQVTQFGKPVTLSCSQTLNHNVMYWYQQKSSQAPKLLFHYYDKDFNNEADTPDNFQSRRPNTSFCFLDIRSPGLGDTAMYLCATSTSPKAVGMLETQYFGPGTRLLVL.

The CDR3 DNA reads TGTGCCATCAGGAGCGTTTACTCTGGAAACACCATATATTTT. Its translation: CAIRSVYSGNTIYF. This chain joins TRBV10-3 and TRBJ1-3; no clear D. This CDR3 spans 14 amino acids. Trimming shortened V by 6 bases and J by 0 bases, and 9 bases separated the two germline ends. Per the germline V gene, CDR1 is ENHRY and CDR2 is SYGVKD.

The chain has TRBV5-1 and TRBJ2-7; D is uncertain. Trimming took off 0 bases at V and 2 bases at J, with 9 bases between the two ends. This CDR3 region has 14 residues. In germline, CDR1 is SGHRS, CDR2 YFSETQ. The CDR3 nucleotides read TGCGCCAGCAGCTTGGCTACAGCAGCCTACGAGCAGTACTTC. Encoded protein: CASSLATAAYEQYF.

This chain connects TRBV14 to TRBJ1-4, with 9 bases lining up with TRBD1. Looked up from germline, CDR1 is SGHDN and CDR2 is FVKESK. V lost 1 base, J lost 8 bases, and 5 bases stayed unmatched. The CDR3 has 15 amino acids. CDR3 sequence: CASSQATGGGEKLFF. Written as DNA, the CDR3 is TGTGCCAGCAGCCAAGCGACAGGGGGAGGGGAAAAACTGTTTTTT. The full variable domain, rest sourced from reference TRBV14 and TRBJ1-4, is EAGVTQFPSHSVIEKGQTVTLRCDPISGHDNLYWYRRVMGKEIKFLLHFVKESKQDESGMPNNRFLAERTGGTYSTLKVQPAELEDSGVYFCASSQATGGGEKLFFGSGTQLSVL.

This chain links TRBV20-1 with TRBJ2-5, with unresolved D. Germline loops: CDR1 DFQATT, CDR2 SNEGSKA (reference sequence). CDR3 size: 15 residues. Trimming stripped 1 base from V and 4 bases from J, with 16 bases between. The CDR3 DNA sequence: TGCAGTGCTAGAGGGGATCATTGGGCCTCAGAGACCCAGTACTTC. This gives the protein CSARGDHWASETQYF.

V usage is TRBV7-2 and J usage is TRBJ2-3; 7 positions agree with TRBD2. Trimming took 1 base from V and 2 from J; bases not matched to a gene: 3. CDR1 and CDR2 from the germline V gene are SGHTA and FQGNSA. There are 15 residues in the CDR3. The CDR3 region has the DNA TGTGCCAGCAGCTTAGACGCGGGGGTCACAGATACGCAGTATTTT. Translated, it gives CASSLDAGVTDTQYF. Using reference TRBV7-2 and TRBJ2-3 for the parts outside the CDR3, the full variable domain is GAGVSQSPSNKVTEKGKDVELRCDPISGHTALYWYRQSLGQGLEFLIYFQGNSAPDKSGLPSDRFSAERTGGSVSTLTIQRTQQEDSAVYLCASSLDAGVTDTQYFGPGTRLTVL.

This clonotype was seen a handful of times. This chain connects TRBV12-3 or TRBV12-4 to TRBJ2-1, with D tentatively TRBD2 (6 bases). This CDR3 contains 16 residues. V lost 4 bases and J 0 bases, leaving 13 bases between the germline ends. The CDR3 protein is CASSSRRGLSYNEQFF. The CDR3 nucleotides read TGTGCCAGCAGTTCTCGGCGGGGACTCTCCTACAATGAGCAGTTCTTC.

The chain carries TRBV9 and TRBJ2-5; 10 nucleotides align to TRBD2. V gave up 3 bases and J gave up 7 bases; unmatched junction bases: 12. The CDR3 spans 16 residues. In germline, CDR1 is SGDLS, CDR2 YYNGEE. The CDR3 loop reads CASSAQLAGKAGTQYF. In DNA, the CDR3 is TGTGCCAGCAGCGCCCAACTAGCGGGGAAGGCAGGGACCCAGTACTTC. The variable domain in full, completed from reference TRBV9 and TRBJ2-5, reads DSGVTQTPKHLITATGQRVTLRCSPRSGDLSVYWYQQSLDQGLQFLIQYYNGEERAKGNILERFSAQQFPDLHSELNLSSLELGDSALYFCASSAQLAGKAGTQYFGPGTRLLVL.

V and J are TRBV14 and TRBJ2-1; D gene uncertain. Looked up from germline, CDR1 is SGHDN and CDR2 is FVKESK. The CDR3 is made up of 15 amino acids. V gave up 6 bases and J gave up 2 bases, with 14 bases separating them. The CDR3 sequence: CASSLTWSPYNEQFF. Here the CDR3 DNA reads TGTGCCAGCAGTCTGACTTGGAGTCCCTACAATGAGCAGTTCTTC. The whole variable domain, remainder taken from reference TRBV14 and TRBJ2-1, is EAGVTQFPSHSVIEKGQTVTLRCDPISGHDNLYWYRRVMGKEIKFLLHFVKESKQDESGMPNNRFLAERTGGTYSTLKVQPAELEDSGVYFCASSLTWSPYNEQFFGPGTRLTVL.

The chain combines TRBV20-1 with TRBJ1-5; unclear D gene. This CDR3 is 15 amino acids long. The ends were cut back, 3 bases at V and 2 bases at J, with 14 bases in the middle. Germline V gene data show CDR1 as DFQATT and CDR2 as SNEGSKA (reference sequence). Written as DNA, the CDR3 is TGCAGTGCTAGCATGGAGGGTCTGGGCAATCAGCCCCAGCATTTT. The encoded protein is CSASMEGLGNQPQHF.

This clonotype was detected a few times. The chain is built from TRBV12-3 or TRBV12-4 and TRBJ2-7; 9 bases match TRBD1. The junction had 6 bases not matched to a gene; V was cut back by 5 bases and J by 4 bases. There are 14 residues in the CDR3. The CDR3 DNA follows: TGTGCCAGCAGTGAACAGGGGGCGCTTTACGAGCAGTACTTC. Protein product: CASSEQGALYEQYF.

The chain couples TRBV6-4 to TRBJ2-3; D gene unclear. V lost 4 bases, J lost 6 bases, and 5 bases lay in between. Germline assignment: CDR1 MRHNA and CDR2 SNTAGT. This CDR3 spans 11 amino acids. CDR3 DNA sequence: TGTGCCAGCAGTGCCGGGGATACGCAGTATTTT. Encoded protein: CASSAGDTQYF.

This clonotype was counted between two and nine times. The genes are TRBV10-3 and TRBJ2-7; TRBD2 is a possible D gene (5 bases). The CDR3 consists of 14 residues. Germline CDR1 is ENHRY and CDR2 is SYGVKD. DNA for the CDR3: TGTGCTTCCGGAGGACGTTTGGCGGAGCTCGAGCAGTACTTC. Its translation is CASGGRLAELEQYF.

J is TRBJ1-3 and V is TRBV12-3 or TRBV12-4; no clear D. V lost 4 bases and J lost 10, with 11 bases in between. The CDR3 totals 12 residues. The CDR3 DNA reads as TGTGCCAGCAGTTCGGGCTTATCAACCATATATTTT. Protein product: CASSSGLSTIYF.

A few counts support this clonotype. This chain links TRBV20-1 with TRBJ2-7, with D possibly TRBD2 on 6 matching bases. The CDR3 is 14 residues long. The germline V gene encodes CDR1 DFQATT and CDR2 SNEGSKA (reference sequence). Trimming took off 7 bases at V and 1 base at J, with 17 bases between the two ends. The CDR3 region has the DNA TGCAGTGGGGAGGACTCAGGCTCGTCCTACGAGCAGTACTTC. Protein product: CSGEDSGSSYEQYF.

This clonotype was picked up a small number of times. The CDR3 DNA reads as TGTGCCAGCAATCGAATAGCGGGAAGGCATGAGCAGTTCTTC. The encoded protein is CASNRIAGRHEQFF. The V and J genes are TRBV2 and TRBJ2-1, with TRBD2 identical over 8 bases. This CDR3 contains 14 residues. V shed 7 bases and J 8 bases; nucleotides not matched to a gene: 10. The V gene's germline CDR1 is SNHLY and CDR2 FYNNEI.

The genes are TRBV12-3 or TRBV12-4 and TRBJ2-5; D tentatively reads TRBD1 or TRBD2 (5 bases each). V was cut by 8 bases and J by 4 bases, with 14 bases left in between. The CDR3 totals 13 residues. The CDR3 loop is CASGWGSRETQYF. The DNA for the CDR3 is TGTGCCAGCGGGTGGGGGAGTCGAGAGACCCAGTACTTC.

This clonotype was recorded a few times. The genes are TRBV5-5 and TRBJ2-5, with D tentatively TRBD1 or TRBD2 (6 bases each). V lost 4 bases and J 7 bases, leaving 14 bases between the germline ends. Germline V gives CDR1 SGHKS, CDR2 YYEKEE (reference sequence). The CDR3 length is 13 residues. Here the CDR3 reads CASSRGHGGTQYF. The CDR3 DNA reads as TGTGCCAGCAGCCGGGGACACGGGGGGACCCAGTACTTC.

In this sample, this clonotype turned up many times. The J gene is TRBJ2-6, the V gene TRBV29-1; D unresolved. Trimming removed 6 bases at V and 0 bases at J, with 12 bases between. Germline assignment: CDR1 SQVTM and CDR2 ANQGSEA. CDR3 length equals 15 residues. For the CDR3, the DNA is TGCAGCGTCCTTCAGGTGCGCTCTGGGGCCAACGTCCTGACTTTC. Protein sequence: CSVLQVRSGANVLTF.

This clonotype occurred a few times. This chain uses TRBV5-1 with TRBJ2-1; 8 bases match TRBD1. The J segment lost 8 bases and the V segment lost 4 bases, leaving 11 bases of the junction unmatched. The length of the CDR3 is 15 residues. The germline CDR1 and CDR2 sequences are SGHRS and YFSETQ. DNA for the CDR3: TGCGCCAGCAGCCCCTCCGGACAGGGCGGCTATGAGCAGTTCTTC. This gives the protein CASSPSGQGGYEQFF.

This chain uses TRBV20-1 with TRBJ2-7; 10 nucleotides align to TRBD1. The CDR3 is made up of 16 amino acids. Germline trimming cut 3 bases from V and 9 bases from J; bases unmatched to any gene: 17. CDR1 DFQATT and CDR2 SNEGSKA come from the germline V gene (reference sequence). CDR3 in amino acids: CSASLARDRGKGRQYF. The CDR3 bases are TGCAGTGCTAGCCTAGCTCGGGACAGGGGAAAAGGACGGCAGTACTTC.

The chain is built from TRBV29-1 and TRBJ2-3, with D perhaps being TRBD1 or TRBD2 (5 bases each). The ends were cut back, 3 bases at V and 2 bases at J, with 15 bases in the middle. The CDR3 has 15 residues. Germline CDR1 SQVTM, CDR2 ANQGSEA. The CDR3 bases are TGCAGCGTTGATGCGGGCAGGGAGCACACAGATACGCAGTATTTT. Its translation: CSVDAGREHTDTQYF.